This T cell receptor (beta chain) emerged from a study of blood T cell repertoires in COVID-19. Study as a whole: The United States, Italy and Spain supplied acute and convalescent COVID-19 samples. T cells, B-cell-depleted T cells, or PBMCs supplied cDNA or gDNA.

The CDR3 sequence is 15 residues long. The ends lost 0 bases at V and 1 base at J; junction bases unmatched: 0. Germline lookup yields CDR1 SEHNR and CDR2 FQNEAQ (reference sequence). Enrolment of Seattle patients took place during active infection, and they were followed longitudinally. Original analysis: Amplifying reference gene primers gave estimates of nucleated cell counts. Produced via immunoSEQ multiplex PCR; TCRdb's table is partial and in-frame only. That table gives V, J and clone size, and the DNA gave D and trimming. Counted here are some 200,000 clones, around 84% occurring once; the ten biggest clones make up about 14%.

The V and J genes are TRBV7-9 and TRBJ2-4; 7 nucleotides agree with TRBD2. The sample consisted of peripheral blood. This TCR was recovered from a woman aged 70 to 79 with COVID-19, enrolled during active disease. The CDR3 DNA sequence: TGTGCCAGCAGCTTAGCGGGAGGGGCCAAAAACATTCAGTACTTC. Its protein is CASSLAGGAKNIQYF.